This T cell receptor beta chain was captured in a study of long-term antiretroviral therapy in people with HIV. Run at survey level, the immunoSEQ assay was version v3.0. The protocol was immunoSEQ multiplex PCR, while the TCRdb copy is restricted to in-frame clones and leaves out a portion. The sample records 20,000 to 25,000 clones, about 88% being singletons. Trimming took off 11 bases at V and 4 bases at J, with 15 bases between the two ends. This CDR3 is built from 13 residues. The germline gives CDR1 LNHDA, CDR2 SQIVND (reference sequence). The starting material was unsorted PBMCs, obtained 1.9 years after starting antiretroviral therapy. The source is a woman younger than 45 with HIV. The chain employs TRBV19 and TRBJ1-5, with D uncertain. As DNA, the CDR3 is TGTGCCTGCCATTCGCAGTTGAATCAGCCCCAGCATTTT. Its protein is CACHSQLNQPQHF.